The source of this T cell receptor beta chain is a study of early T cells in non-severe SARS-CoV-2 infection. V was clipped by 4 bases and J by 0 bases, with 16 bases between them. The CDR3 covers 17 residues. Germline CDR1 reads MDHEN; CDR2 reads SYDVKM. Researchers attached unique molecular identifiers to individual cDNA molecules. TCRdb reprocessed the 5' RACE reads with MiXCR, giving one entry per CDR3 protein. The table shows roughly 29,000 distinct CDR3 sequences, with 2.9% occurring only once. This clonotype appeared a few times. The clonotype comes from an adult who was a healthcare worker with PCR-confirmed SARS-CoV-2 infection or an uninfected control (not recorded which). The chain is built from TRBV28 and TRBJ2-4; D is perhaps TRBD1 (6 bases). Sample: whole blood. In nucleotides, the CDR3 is TGTGCCAGCAGTTCCCGGACAGACCTAATAGCCAAAAACATTCAGTACTTC. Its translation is CASSSRTDLIAKNIQYF.